This T cell receptor (beta chain) was retrieved from a study of cytomegalovirus exposure and HLA in healthy donors. With 60 Vbeta and 13 Jbeta primers, the PCR was carried out. TCRdb's copy holds only in-frame clones and misses some; the assay was immunoSEQ multiplex PCR. The sample has 140,000 to 150,000 clones; around 82% are singletons. Study-wide results and caveats: Most CMV-associated TCR beta chains were later found to appear HLA-restricted.

In the case of this clone: What it binds is unknown.

CDR1 and CDR2 from the germline V gene are SGHAT and FQDESV (reference sequence). The CDR3 has 12 amino acids. V was clipped by 2 bases and J by 9 bases, with 8 bases between them. This receptor was obtained from a female donor in good health and CMV-seronegative. Sequencing was done on a sample of PBMCs. The gene calls are TRBV11-1 and TRBJ2-1, with a weak D call TRBD2 (5 bases). The CDR3 DNA follows: TGTGCCAGCAGCTTACCAGGAGGTGAGCAGTTCTTC. Protein sequence: CASSLPGGEQFF.